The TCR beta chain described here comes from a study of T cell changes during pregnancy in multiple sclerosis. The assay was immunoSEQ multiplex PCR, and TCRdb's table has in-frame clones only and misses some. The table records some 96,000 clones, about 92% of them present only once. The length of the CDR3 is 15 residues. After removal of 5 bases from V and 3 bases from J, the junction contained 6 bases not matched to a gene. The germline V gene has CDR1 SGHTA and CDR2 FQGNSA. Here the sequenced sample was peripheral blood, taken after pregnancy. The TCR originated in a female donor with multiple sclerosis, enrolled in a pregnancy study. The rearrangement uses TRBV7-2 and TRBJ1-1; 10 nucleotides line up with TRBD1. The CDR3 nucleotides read TGTGCCAGCAGCGCCCGGGACAGGGGCGACACTGAAGCTTTCTTT. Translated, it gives CASSARDRGDTEAFF.